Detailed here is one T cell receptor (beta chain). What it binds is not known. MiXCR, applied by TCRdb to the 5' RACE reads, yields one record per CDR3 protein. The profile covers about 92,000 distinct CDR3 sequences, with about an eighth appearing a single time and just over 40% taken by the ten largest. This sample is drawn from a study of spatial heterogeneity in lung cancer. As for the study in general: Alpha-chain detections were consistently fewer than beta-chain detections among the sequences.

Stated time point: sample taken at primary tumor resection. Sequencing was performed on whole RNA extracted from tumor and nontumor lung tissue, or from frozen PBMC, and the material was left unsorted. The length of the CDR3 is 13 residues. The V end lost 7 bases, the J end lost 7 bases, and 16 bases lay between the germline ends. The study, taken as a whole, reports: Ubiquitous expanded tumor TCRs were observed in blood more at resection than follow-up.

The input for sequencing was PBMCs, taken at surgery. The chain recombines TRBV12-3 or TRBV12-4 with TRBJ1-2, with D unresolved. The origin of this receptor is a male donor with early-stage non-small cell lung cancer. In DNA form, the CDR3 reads TGTGCCAGCAACCTGACTCCCGAGGGTGGCTACACCTTC. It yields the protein CASNLTPEGGYTF.